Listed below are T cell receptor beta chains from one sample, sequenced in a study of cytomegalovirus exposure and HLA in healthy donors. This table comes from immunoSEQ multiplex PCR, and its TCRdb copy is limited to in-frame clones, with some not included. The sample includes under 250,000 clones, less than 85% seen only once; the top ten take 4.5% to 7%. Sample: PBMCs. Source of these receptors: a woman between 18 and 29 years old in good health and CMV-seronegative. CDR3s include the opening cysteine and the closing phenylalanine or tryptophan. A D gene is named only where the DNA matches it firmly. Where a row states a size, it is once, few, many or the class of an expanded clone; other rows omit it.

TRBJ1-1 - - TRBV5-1 TGCGCCAGCAGCAAGCAGACAGGGAACACTGAAGCTTTCTTT CASSKQTGNTEAFF
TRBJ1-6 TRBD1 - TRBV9 TGTGCCAGCAGCGTAGAATTACAGGGGTCCATACACTTT CASSVELQGSIHF
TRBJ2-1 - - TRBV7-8 TGTGCCAGCAGCTTTCGATCTTACAATGAGCAGTTCTTC CASSFRSYNEQFF
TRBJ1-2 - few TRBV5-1 TGCGCCAGCAGCCCGGGACCGATAAACTATGGCTACACCTTC CASSPGPINYGYTF
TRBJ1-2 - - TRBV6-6 TGTGCCAGCAGTTCCAGTGGCGGCGACTACACCTTC CASSSSGGDYTF
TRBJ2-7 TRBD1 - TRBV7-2 TGTGCCAGCAGCTTATTCGGACAGGGGTCCTACGAGCAGTACTTC CASSLFGQGSYEQYF
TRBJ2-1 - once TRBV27 TGTGCCAGCAGTTTATTTAAAGAGCTAGTGTTCAATGAGCAGTTCTTC CASSLFKELVFNEQFF
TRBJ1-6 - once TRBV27 TGTGCCAGCAGTTTGAACACCTATAATTCACCCCTCCACTTT CASSLNTYNSPLHF
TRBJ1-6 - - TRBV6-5 TGTGCCAGCAGCTACGGGACGGACCGACCCCTCCACTTT CASSYGTDRPLHF
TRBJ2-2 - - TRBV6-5 TGTGCCGGTGGGACGGGCGGGGAGCTGTTTTTT CAGGTGGELFF
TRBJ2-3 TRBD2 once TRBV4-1 TGCGCCAGCAGCCAAGTTAAGGCGGGAGGAGCAGATACGCAGTATTTT CASSQVKAGGADTQYF
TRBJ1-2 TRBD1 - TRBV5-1 TGCGCCAGCAGCTTGGCCGGGACAGGGAACGGCTACACCTTC CASSLAGTGNGYTF
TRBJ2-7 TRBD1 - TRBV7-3 TGTGCCAGCAGCAAAACCGGGACAGGCTCCTACGAGCAGTACTTC CASSKTGTGSYEQYF
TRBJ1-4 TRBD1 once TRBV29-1 TGCAGCGTTTCGGAACAGGGGAACGACGGCATACGCAGAAGAGGGGAAAAACTGTTTTTT CSVSEQGNDGIRRRGEKLFF
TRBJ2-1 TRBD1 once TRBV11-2 TGTGCCAGCAAGATTCAGGGGGCGCCGAATGAGCAGTTCTTC CASKIQGAPNEQFF
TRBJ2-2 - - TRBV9 TGTGCCAGTGGGGGTGGGGTGGAATCGGCCCCCGGGGAGCTGTTTTTT CASGGGVESAPGELFF
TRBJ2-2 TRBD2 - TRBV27 TGTGCCAGCAGTCTCGTGCTTAGCGGGGGGCCCGGGGAGCTGTTTTTT CASSLVLSGGPGELFF
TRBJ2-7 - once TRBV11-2 TGTGCCAGCAGCTTGGGGGTCTCCTACGAGCAGTACTTC CASSLGVSYEQYF
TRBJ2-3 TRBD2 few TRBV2 TGTGCCAGCAGTGGAATAGCGGGAGTGGGAGATACGCAGTATTTT CASSGIAGVGDTQYF
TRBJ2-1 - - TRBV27 TGTGCCAGCAGCCCTCGGGGTAGGGCTCCGGATGGGCAGTTCTTC CASSPRGRAPDGQFF
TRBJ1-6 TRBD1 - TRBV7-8 TGTGCCAGCAGCCCCGGGACAGGGGGTAATTCACCCCTCCACTTT CASSPGTGGNSPLHF
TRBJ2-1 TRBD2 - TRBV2 TGTGCCAGCAGTACGGGACTAGCGGGGGGCGAGCAGTTCTTC CASSTGLAGGEQFF
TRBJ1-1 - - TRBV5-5 TGTGCCAGCAGCTTTATGAACACTGAAGCTTTCTTT CASSFMNTEAFF
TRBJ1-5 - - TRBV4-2 TGTGCCAGCAGCCAAGGACATTGGACCTTAGATCAGCCCCAGCATTTT CASSQGHWTLDQPQHF
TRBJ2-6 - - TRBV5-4 TGTGCCAGCAGCCCCCTCCTTCTCGCCTCTGGGGCCAACGTCCTGACTTTC CASSPLLLASGANVLTF
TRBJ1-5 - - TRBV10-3 TGTGCCATCAGCCCAGGGAGGTACCAGCCCCAGCATTTT CAISPGRYQPQHF
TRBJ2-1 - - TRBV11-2 TGTGCCAGCAGCTTAGGCGGGGTACAATCATCCCAGTTCTTC CASSLGGVQSSQFF
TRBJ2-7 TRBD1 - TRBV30 TGTGCCCCGGGTCTCACGGACCCGGGACAGGGTCCCTTGGGGTATGATCGGCAGTACTTC CAPGLTDPGQGPLGYDRQYF
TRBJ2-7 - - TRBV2 TGTGCCAGCAGCGAGCAGTACTTC CASSEQYF
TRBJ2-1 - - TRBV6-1 TGTGCCAGCAGTGAACGCTCATCGTGGGGGGCCAATGAGCAGTTCTTC CASSERSSWGANEQFF
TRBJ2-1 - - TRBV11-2 TGTGCCAGCAGCTTGGTCCTAGTGGGTAGTAGTTTACACAATGAGCAGTTCTTC CASSLVLVGSSLHNEQFF
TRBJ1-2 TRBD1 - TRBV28 TGTGCCAGCAGCCTAGGCGTCCGACAGGGACACGACTATGGCTACACCTTC CASSLGVRQGHDYGYTF
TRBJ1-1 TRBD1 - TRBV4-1 TGCGCCAGCAGCCAAGGGACAGGGGTACGGCACACTGAAGCTTTCTTT CASSQGTGVRHTEAFF
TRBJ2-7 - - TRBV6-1 TGTGCCAGCAGTGAAGACAGCGGAGGCCCCTACGAGCAGTACTTC CASSEDSGGPYEQYF
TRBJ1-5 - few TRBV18 TGTGCCAGCTCATCGGAGGTGGGTCAGCCCCAGCATTTT CASSSEVGQPQHF
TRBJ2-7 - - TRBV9 TGTGCCAGCAGCGCGACCGGGCGGGGCGAGCAGTACTTC CASSATGRGEQYF
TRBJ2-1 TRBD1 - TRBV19 TGTGCCAGTAGTATAAACCCCGGGACAGACTACAATGAGCAGTTCTTC CASSINPGTDYNEQFF
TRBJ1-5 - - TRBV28 TGTGCCAGCGGCTATCTCGGGGGCAATCAGCCCCAGCATTTT CASGYLGGNQPQHF
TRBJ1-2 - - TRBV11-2 TGTGCCAGCAGCTTGAGGGTATATGGCTACACCTTC CASSLRVYGYTF
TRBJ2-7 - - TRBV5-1 TGCGCCAGCAGCCCGGCAGGAGCCTACGAGCAGTACTTC CASSPAGAYEQYF
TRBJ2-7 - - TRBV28 TGTGCCAGCACCCCCGGGGCCTCTTCATGGCACGAGCAGTACTTC CASTPGASSWHEQYF
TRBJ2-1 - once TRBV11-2 TGTGCCAGCAGCTTGGACAGAATTAATGAGCAGTTCTTC CASSLDRINEQFF
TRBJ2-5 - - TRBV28 TGTGCCAGCAGTTTCATTCAAGAGACCCAGTACTTC CASSFIQETQYF
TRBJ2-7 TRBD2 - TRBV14 TGTGCCAGCAGCCAAGAAAGGGTGGACGGGAGGGCCGACGAGCAGTACTTC CASSQERVDGRADEQYF
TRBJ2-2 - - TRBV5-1 TGCGCCAGCAGCTTGAATGGGGCAGGGACGACCGGGGAGCTGTTTTTT CASSLNGAGTTGELFF
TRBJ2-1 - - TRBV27 TGTGCCAGCAGTTATTCCAGCAGCAATGAGCAGTTCTTC CASSYSSSNEQFF
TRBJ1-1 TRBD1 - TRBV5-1 TGCGCCACCGCGACCGGGACAGACTACACTGAAGCTTTCTTT CATATGTDYTEAFF
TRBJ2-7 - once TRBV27 TGTGCCAGTAAATACGAGGGGGGATCGAGATTGGAGCAGTACTTC CASKYEGGSRLEQYF
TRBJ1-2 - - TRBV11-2 TGTGCCAGCAGCCCTATTAGGGGGGGGCTCGATGGCTACACCTTC CASSPIRGGLDGYTF
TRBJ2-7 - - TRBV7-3 TGTGTCAGCAGCTTAACGACGGCCTCCGAGCAGTACTTC CVSSLTTASEQYF